The clone carrying this TCR beta chain was seen many times. Via MiXCR, TCRdb re-called the RT-PCR reads, giving one row per CDR3 protein. This table has more than 550,000 distinct CDR3 sequences, about 14% appearing once. The CDR3 is made up of 13 amino acids. Germline CDR1 and CDR2: SGHDT and YYEEEE. The V end lost 1 base, the J end lost 4 bases, and 3 bases lay between the germline ends. What was sequenced was memory CD4+ T cells from blood. The chain employs TRBV5-6 and TRBJ2-6; D remains ambiguous. This clonotype originated in a female donor in good health, serving as a healthy control. CDR3 in DNA: TGTGCCAGCAGCTTGTCCGGGGCCAACGTCCTGACTTTC. As protein: CASSLSGANVLTF.